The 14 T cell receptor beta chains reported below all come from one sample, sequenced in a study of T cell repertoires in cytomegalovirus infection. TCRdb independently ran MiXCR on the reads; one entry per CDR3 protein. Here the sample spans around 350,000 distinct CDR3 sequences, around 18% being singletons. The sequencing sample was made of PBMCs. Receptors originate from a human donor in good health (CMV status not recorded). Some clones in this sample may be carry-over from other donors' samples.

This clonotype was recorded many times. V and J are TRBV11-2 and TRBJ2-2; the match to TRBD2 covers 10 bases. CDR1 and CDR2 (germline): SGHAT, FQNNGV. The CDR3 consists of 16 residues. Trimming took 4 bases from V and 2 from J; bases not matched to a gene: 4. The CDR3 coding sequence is TGTGCCAGCAGCTCCAGACTAGCGGGTAACACCGGGGAGCTGTTTTTT. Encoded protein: CASSSRLAGNTGELFF.

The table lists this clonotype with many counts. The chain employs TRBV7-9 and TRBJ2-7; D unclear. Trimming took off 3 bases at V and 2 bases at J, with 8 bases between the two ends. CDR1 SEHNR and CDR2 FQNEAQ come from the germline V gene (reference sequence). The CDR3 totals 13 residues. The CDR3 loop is CASSFNMAYEQYF. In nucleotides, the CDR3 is TGTGCCAGCAGCTTTAATATGGCCTACGAGCAGTACTTC.

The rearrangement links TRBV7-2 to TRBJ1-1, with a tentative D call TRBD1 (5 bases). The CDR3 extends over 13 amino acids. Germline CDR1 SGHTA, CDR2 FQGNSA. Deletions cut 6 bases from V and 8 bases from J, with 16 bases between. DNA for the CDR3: TGTGCCAGCAGTCAAGACAGACACTTGGAAGCTTTCTTT. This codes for CASSQDRHLEAFF.

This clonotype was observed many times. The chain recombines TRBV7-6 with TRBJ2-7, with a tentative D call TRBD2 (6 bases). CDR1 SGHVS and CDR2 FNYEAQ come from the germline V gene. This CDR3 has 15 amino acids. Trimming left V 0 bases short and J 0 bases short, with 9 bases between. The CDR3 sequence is CASSLAPGSSYEQYF. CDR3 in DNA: TGTGCCAGCAGCTTAGCACCCGGGAGCTCCTACGAGCAGTACTTC. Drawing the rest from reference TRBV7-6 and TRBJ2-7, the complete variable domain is GAGVSQSPRYKVTKRGQDVALRCDPISGHVSLYWYRQALGQGPEFLTYFNYEAQQDKSGLPNDRFSAERPEGSISTLTIQRTEQRDSAMYRCASSLAPGSSYEQYFGPGTRLTVT.

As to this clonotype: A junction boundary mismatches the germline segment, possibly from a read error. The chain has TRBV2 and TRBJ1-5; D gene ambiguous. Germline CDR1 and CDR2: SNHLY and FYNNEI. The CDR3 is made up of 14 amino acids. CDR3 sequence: CDSSEAHFVAPQHF. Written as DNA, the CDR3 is TGTGACAGCAGTGAAGCGCATTTTGTGGCCCCCCAGCATTTT.

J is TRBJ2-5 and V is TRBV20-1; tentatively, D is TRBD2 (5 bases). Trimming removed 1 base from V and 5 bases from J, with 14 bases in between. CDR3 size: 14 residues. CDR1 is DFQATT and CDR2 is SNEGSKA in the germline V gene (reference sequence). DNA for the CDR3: TGCAGTGCTAGAGGACGGGGAATAAGGGAGACCCAGTACTTC. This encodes CSARGRGIRETQYF.

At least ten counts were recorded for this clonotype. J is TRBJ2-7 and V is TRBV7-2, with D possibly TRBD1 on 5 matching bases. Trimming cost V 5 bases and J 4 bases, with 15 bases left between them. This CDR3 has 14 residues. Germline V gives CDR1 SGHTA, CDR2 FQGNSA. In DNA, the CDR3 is TGTGCCAGCAGCCTAGGACACGTCGAGTACGAGCAGTACTTC. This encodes CASSLGHVEYEQYF.

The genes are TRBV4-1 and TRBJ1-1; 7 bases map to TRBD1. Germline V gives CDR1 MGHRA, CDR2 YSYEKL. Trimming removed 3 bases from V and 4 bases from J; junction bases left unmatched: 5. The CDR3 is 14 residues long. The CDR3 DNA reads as TGCGCCAGCAGCCACTCAGGGGGTCCCACTGAAGCTTTCTTT. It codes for CASSHSGGPTEAFF.

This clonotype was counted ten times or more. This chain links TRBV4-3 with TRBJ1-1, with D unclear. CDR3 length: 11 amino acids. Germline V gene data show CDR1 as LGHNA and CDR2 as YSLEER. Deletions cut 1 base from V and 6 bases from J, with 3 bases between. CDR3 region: CASSQGAEAFF. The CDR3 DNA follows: TGCGCCAGCAGCCAAGGCGCTGAAGCTTTCTTT.

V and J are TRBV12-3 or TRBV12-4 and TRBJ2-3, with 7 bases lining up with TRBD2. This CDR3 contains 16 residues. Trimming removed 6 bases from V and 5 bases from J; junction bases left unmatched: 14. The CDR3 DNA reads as TGTGCCAGCAGCCAGGAACGGGCTAGCGGCAGAGATACGCAGTATTTT. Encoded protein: CASSQERASGRDTQYF.

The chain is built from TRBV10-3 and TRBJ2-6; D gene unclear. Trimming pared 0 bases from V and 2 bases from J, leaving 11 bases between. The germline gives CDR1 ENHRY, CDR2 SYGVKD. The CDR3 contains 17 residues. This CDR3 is CAISESGYQAGANVLTF. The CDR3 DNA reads TGTGCCATCAGTGAGTCGGGGTATCAAGCTGGGGCCAACGTCCTGACTTTC.

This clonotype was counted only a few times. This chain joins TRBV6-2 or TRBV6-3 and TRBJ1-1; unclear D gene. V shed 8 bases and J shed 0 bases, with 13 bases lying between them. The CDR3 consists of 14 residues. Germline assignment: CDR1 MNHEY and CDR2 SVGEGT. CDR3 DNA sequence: TGTGCCAGCGCAAGCCGGGCAATGAACACTGAAGCTTTCTTT. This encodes CASASRAMNTEAFF.

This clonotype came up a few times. CDR3 bases: TGTGCCAGTAGTACGAGGGACAGGGTGAACACCGGGGAGCTGTTTTTT. It encodes CASSTRDRVNTGELFF. V and J are TRBV19 and TRBJ2-2; TRBD1 aligns across 9 bases. This CDR3 region has 16 residues. The germline V gene has CDR1 LNHDA and CDR2 SQIVND (reference sequence). The junction had 4 bases not matched to a gene; V was cut back by 4 bases and J by 1 base.

CDR3 sequence reads: CASSGDRRRGEAFF. Here the CDR3 DNA reads TGTGCCAGCAGTGGGGACAGACGGCGGGGGGAAGCTTTCTTT. The chain uses TRBV27 and TRBJ1-1; 7 nucleotides line up with TRBD1. Germline CDR1 is MNHEY and CDR2 is SMNVEV (reference sequence). The CDR3 is 14 residues long. After removal of 5 bases from V and 8 bases from J, the junction contained 11 bases not matched to a gene.